These 31 T cell receptor beta chains share one sample of origin, sequenced in a study of blood T cell repertoires in COVID-19. Sequenced by immunoSEQ multiplex PCR; TCRdb stores in-frame clones only, minus some. The sample consists of about 380,000 clones, 85% of them appearing once. Sequencing used peripheral blood. The receptors originated from a woman under 30 with acute or convalescent COVID-19.

This sequence joins TRBV7-8 and TRBJ2-3, with TRBD2 identical over 7 bases. After removal of 5 bases from V and 4 bases from J, the junction contained 12 bases not matched to a gene. The CDR3 is 16 amino acids. Per germline, CDR1 SGHVS and CDR2 FQNEAQ. This CDR3 reads CASSPRRLAPPDTQYF. CDR3 nucleotides: TGTGCCAGCAGCCCAAGAAGACTAGCCCCCCCAGATACGCAGTATTTT.

This chain uses TRBV6-6 with TRBJ2-3; no definite D call. Germline-derived CDR1 and CDR2 are MNHNY and SVGAGI (reference sequence). The ends were cut back, 8 bases at V and 1 base at J, with 7 bases in the middle. The CDR3 totals 12 residues. CDR3 sequence reads: CASWQGTDTQYF. In DNA, the CDR3 is TGTGCCAGCTGGCAGGGCACAGATACGCAGTATTTT.

This chain links TRBV6-5 with TRBJ1-3, with TRBD1 matching over 7 bases. V shed 8 bases, J shed 0 bases, and the junction held 7 bases outside the gene matches. This CDR3 comprises 15 residues. CDR1 MNHEY and CDR2 SVGAGI come from the germline V gene. CDR3 residues: CASERGPLSGNTIYF. DNA of the CDR3: TGTGCCAGCGAAAGGGGGCCGCTCTCTGGAAACACCATATATTTT.

This rearrangement joins TRBV5-1 to TRBJ1-1, with a weak D call TRBD1 (6 bases). CDR3 length equals 14 residues. Per germline, CDR1 SGHRS and CDR2 YFSETQ. Between the trimmed V and J ends, which lost 4 bases and 5 bases, there was a span of 15 bases. CDR3 region: CASSLLTGGTEAFF. DNA for the CDR3: TGCGCCAGCAGCCTGCTGACAGGTGGGACTGAAGCTTTCTTT.

The chain employs TRBV3-1 (or the pseudogene TRBV3-2) and TRBJ1-1; TRBD1 matches 10 bases. Germline V gene lookup returns CDR1 LGHDT and CDR2 YNNKEL (reference sequence). J gave up 0 bases and V 4 bases, and 5 bases lay outside the gene matches. The CDR3 sequence is 16 residues long. In DNA, the CDR3 is TGTGCCAGCAGCCTGGGGACAGGGGCCGTGAACACTGAAGCTTTCTTT. Amino acids: CASSLGTGAVNTEAFF.

V is TRBV5-6 and J is TRBJ1-5; TRBD1 matches at 7 bases. V was clipped by 0 bases and J by 10 bases; unmatched bases: 16. The CDR3 is made up of 17 amino acids. CDR1 and CDR2 (germline): SGHDT, YYEEEE. The chain's CDR3 is CASSLGVEGQGDLPQHF. The CDR3 DNA reads TGTGCCAGCAGCTTGGGGGTAGAAGGGCAGGGGGATTTACCCCAGCATTTT. Filled out from reference TRBV5-6 and TRBJ1-5, the complete variable domain reads DAGVTQSPTHLIKTRGQQVTLRCSPKSGHDTVSWYQQALGQGPQFIFQYYEEEERQRGNFPDRFSGHQFPNYSSELNVNALLLGDSALYLCASSLGVEGQGDLPQHFGDGTRLSIL.

The V and J genes are TRBV6-2 or TRBV6-3 and TRBJ1-1; D is unclear. Trimming cost V 2 bases and J 1 base, with 11 bases left between them. The CDR3 sequence is 15 residues long. CDR1 and CDR2 from the germline V gene are MNHEY and SVGEGT. The CDR3 nucleotides are TGTGCCAGCAGTTACCCCACGGGTAGGAACACTGAAGCTTTCTTT. It encodes CASSYPTGRNTEAFF.

The CDR3: CASSPSSGAPSYNEQFF. The DNA for the CDR3 is TGTGCCAGCAGCCCCTCTAGTGGGGCCCCCTCCTACAATGAGCAGTTCTTC. V gene TRBV5-4 combines with J gene TRBJ2-1; tentatively, D is TRBD1 (5 bases). V was shortened by 4 bases and J by 0 bases, with 17 bases between the two germline ends. Germline values: CDR1 SGHNT, CDR2 YYREEE (reference sequence). This CDR3 has 17 amino acids.

There are a few counts of this clone. In nucleotides, the CDR3 is TGCGCCAGCAGCGTGTATCCAGGAAACACTGAAGCTTTCTTT. Residues: CASSVYPGNTEAFF. The V gene is TRBV4-1, the J gene TRBJ1-1; D call uncertain. CDR1 is MGHRA and CDR2 is YSYEKL in the germline V gene. The CDR3 runs 14 residues. V was clipped by 5 bases and J by 2 bases, with 12 bases between them.

The rearrangement joins TRBV7-9 to TRBJ2-1; no clear D. Germline values: CDR1 SEHNR, CDR2 FQNEAQ (reference sequence). The CDR3 has 13 amino acids. The germline V and J ends were trimmed by 5 bases and 7 bases, with 12 bases remaining between them. Here the CDR3 reads CASSVLLVNEQFF. DNA for the CDR3: TGTGCCAGCAGCGTACTTCTCGTGAATGAGCAGTTCTTC.

The rearrangement links TRBV5-6 to TRBJ1-2; 8 nucleotides agree with TRBD1. The J segment lost 5 bases and the V segment lost 4 bases, leaving 7 bases of the junction unmatched. CDR1 is SGHDT, CDR2 YYEEEE, per germline. The CDR3 has 14 amino acids. The CDR3 DNA reads as TGTGCCAGCAGCGTGGACAGGGAGGGGTATGGCTACACCTTC. Its translation is CASSVDREGYGYTF.

This chain links TRBV5-4 with TRBJ1-2; the match to TRBD1 covers 8 bases. V lost 5 bases and J lost 7; bases outside the gene matches: 13. Germline CDR1 reads SGHNT; CDR2 reads YYREEE (reference sequence). This CDR3 region has 15 residues. In DNA form, the CDR3 reads TGTGCCAGCAGTTCCACCCAAACAGGGGGGATTGGCTACACCTTC. Its protein is CASSSTQTGGIGYTF.

This chain connects TRBV30 to TRBJ1-1; 7 nucleotides align to TRBD1. This CDR3 contains 13 residues. Losses at the gene ends were 3 bases for V and 0 bases for J; bases not matched to a gene: 1. Germline values: CDR1 GTSNPN, CDR2 SVGIG (reference sequence). The CDR3 protein is CAWRTGMNTEAFF. DNA for the CDR3: TGTGCCTGGAGGACAGGGATGAACACTGAAGCTTTCTTT.

This rearrangement joins TRBV5-1 to TRBJ1-3; D is perhaps TRBD1 (6 bases). Trimming pared 1 base from V and 0 bases from J, leaving 14 bases between. Looked up from germline, CDR1 is SGHRS and CDR2 is YFSETQ. The CDR3 totals 17 residues. The CDR3 is CASSLSLQGPSGNTIYF. The CDR3, as DNA: TGCGCCAGCAGCTTGAGCTTGCAGGGGCCCTCTGGAAACACCATATATTTT.

The gene calls are TRBV19 and TRBJ1-5; 9 bases line up with TRBD1. CDR1 LNHDA and CDR2 SQIVND come from the germline V gene (reference sequence). The CDR3 covers 16 residues. V lost 7 bases and J lost 4; bases outside the gene matches: 11. As DNA, the CDR3 is TGTGCCAGTAACGTACCACCGGGACAGGGAAATCAGCCCCAGCATTTT. Encoded protein: CASNVPPGQGNQPQHF.

The rearrangement joins TRBV7-6 to TRBJ2-5; D is possibly TRBD1 (6 bases). The CDR3 loop spans 13 amino acids. CDR1 SGHVS and CDR2 FNYEAQ come from the germline V gene. The V gene lost 5 bases and the J gene lost 3 bases, with 10 bases spanning the gap. CDR3 DNA: TGTGCCAGCAGCCCTCCAGGGGAAGAGACCCAGTACTTC. Protein product: CASSPPGEETQYF.

This clone has only a few counts. The chain is built from TRBV2 and TRBJ2-2; TRBD2 might be the D (5 bases). The CDR3 has 11 amino acids. CDR1 is SNHLY, CDR2 FYNNEI, per germline. Trimming took 11 bases from V and 6 from J, leaving 10 bases between them. CDR3 nucleotide sequence: TGTGCCGGCTTACTAGCCGGGGAGCTGTTTTTT. It yields the protein CAGLLAGELFF.

V usage is TRBV18 and J usage is TRBJ1-1; D is undetermined. Per the germline V gene, CDR1 is KGHSH and CDR2 is LQKENI. This CDR3 has 14 residues. Trimming left V 2 bases short and J 1 base short, with 8 bases between. CDR3 amino acids: CASSPNRKNTEAFF. CDR3 DNA: TGTGCCAGCTCACCAAACAGAAAGAACACTGAAGCTTTCTTT.

The chain carries TRBV9 and TRBJ2-5; D may be TRBD2 (6 bases). Trimming stripped 2 bases from V and 2 bases from J, with 13 bases between. This CDR3 comprises 15 residues. Germline V gene sequence: CDR1 SGDLS, CDR2 YYNGEE. As DNA, the CDR3 is TGTGCCAGCAGCGTGACGGGACTTATTCAAGAGACCCAGTACTTC. The encoded protein is CASSVTGLIQETQYF.

This chain joins TRBV7-2 and TRBJ1-4; tentatively, D is TRBD1 (5 bases). CDR3 size: 15 residues. Germline values: CDR1 SGHTA, CDR2 FQGNSA. Trimming shortened V by 5 bases and J by 8 bases, and 18 bases separated the two germline ends. CDR3 in DNA: TGTGCCAGCAGCCAGGACGGACACGGTCTGGAAAAACTGTTTTTT. Its translation: CASSQDGHGLEKLFF.

This chain uses TRBV5-1 with TRBJ1-3; no firm D call. This CDR3 is built from 16 residues. Looked up from germline, CDR1 is SGHRS and CDR2 is YFSETQ. Trimming pared 0 bases from V and 0 bases from J, leaving 10 bases between. CDR3 protein: CASSLGGGYSGNTIYF. Written as DNA, the CDR3 is TGCGCCAGCAGCTTGGGTGGCGGATACTCTGGAAACACCATATATTTT.

The chain has TRBV10-3 and TRBJ2-1; the D gene is possibly TRBD1 (6 bases). Germline CDR1 and CDR2: ENHRY and SYGVKD. The CDR3 contains 14 residues. Trimming removed 10 bases at V and 3 bases at J, with 16 bases between. CDR3 sequence: CATGQVVDYNEQFF. The CDR3, as DNA: TGTGCCACGGGACAAGTGGTAGACTACAATGAGCAGTTCTTC.

The genes are TRBV21-1 and TRBJ2-7; TRBD2 is the table's D call, not checked against the DNA. TRBV21-1 is listed as a pseudogene. This CDR3 has 16 residues. This CDR3 reads CASSKASGGNTYEQYF. CDR3 in DNA: TGTGCCAGCAGCAAAGCTAGCGGGGGCAATACCTACGAGCAGTACTTC.

The chain couples TRBV24-1 to TRBJ2-1; 10 nucleotides match TRBD1. CDR3 length: 15 amino acids. Germline CDR1 and CDR2: KGHDR and SFDVKD. The ends lost 5 bases at V and 8 bases at J; junction bases unmatched: 8. CDR3 sequence: CATSAQGQGLDEQFF. The CDR3 bases are TGTGCCACCAGTGCCCAGGGACAGGGGTTGGATGAGCAGTTCTTC.

V is TRBV7-2 and J is TRBJ1-2; D call uncertain. The V gene lost 4 bases and the J gene lost 11 bases, with 23 bases spanning the gap. The CDR3 runs to 15 residues. CDR1 and CDR2 from the germline V gene are SGHTA and FQGNSA. The CDR3 bases are TGTGCCAGCAGCTCAATCGGAGCGGCTCTTGATCTATACACCTTC. Protein: CASSSIGAALDLYTF.

The chain recombines TRBV24-1 with TRBJ2-1, with 13 bases aligning to TRBD2. Per the germline V gene, CDR1 is KGHDR and CDR2 is SFDVKD. The CDR3 contains 16 residues. With 4 bases clipped from V and 8 bases from J, the junction kept 7 bases outside the gene matches. The CDR3 sequence is CATSDWTSGRVDEQFF. The CDR3, as DNA: TGTGCCACCAGTGACTGGACTAGCGGGAGAGTCGATGAGCAGTTCTTC.

The chain uses TRBV28 and TRBJ2-7; 9 bases fit TRBD1. The CDR3 has 17 amino acids. After removal of 6 bases from V and 5 bases from J, the junction contained 17 bases not matched to a gene. Per the germline V gene, CDR1 is MDHEN and CDR2 is SYDVKM. The CDR3 spells CASRGNTGGAIFDEQYF. The CDR3 bases are TGTGCCAGCAGGGGTAACACAGGGGGCGCGATATTCGACGAGCAGTACTTC.

This chain connects TRBV3-1 (or the pseudogene TRBV3-2) to TRBJ2-5; 8 nucleotides line up with TRBD2. The CDR3 is 15 residues long. The V gene's germline CDR1 is LGHDT and CDR2 YNNKEL (reference sequence). The V gene end was trimmed by 1 base and the J gene end by 2 bases; junction bases not matched to a gene: 3. The CDR3 is CASSQGPGGQETQYF. As DNA, the CDR3 is TGTGCCAGCAGCCAAGGGCCGGGGGGGCAAGAGACCCAGTACTTC.

This rearrangement joins TRBV28 to TRBJ1-2, with D unclear. The CDR3 runs to 15 residues. Germline lookup yields CDR1 MDHEN and CDR2 SYDVKM. Between the trimmed V and J ends, which lost 6 bases and 4 bases, there was a span of 18 bases. CDR3 loop: CASRSSFGWAYGYTF. As DNA, the CDR3 is TGTGCCAGCAGATCCTCTTTTGGTTGGGCCTATGGCTACACCTTC.

V usage is TRBV6-1 and J usage is TRBJ1-5; possibly TRBD1 for D (5 bases). The CDR3 has 16 residues. Germline CDR1 and CDR2: MNHNS and SASEGT. The V end was cut by 1 base, the J end by 6 bases, with 16 bases between. CDR3 sequence reads: CASSEVVTASGQPQHF. The CDR3 nucleotides are TGTGCCAGCAGTGAAGTAGTGACAGCGTCGGGTCAGCCCCAGCATTTT.

This clone was seen once. The chain joins TRBV5-4 to TRBJ2-7, with D possibly TRBD2 on 5 matching bases. This CDR3 region has 13 residues. Germline V gene sequence: CDR1 SGHNT, CDR2 YYREEE (reference sequence). The V and J ends lost 3 bases and 3 bases respectively, with 10 bases between them. The CDR3 region is CASSSGLHYEQYF. In DNA form, the CDR3 reads TGTGCCAGCAGCTCTGGACTGCACTACGAGCAGTACTTC. The full variable domain, with the rest looked up from reference TRBV5-4 and TRBJ2-7, is ETGVTQSPTHLIKTRGQQVTLRCSSQSGHNTVSWYQQALGQGPQFIFQYYREEENGRGNFPPRFSGLQFPNYSSELNVNALELDDSALYLCASSSGLHYEQYFGPGTRLTVT.